The rows below give T cell receptor beta chains drawn from one sample of a study of T cells in Graves' hyperthyroidism and ophthalmopathy. From the multiplex PCR reads, TCRdb called clonotypes with MiXCR, one entry per CDR3 protein. This table has 300,000 to 450,000 distinct CDR3 sequences, 15% to 20% appearing once. Sequences were obtained from blood. The receptors derive from a woman in her forties with Graves' ophthalmopathy. CDR3s include the opening cysteine and the closing phenylalanine or tryptophan. The order of the fields is J gene, V gene, CDR3 protein.

TRBJ2-7 TRBV6-4 CASSDSAGTSGKYEQYF
TRBJ2-2 TRBV6-1 CASSRTAGTTGELYF
TRBJ2-7 TRBV6-1 CASSEAGREGEQYF
TRBJ2-7 TRBV12-3/TRBV12-4 CASSLLAGGAPYEQYF
TRBJ1-5 TRBV20-1 CSATGQTRNQPQHF
TRBJ2-4 TRBV19 CASSMNPRTLAKNIQYF
TRBJ2-7 TRBV4-1 CARSQDLGQIVAGGNYEQYF
TRBJ2-7 TRBV2 CASTYGTSVEQYF
TRBJ2-2 TRBV7-8 CASSGPHTGELFF
TRBJ2-1 TRBV12-3/TRBV12-4 CASRTTLGEEQFF
TRBJ1-5 TRBV6-5 CASSYGRYQPQHF
TRBJ2-1 TRBV6-5 CASNRGGVSYNEQFF
TRBJ1-3 TRBV7-9 CASSLAGRGNTIYF
TRBJ2-7 TRBV7-2 CASSLRPGSSYEQYF
TRBJ1-1 TRBV28 CASRPPTGFNEAFF
TRBJ1-6 TRBV28 CATGPQTYNSPLHF
TRBJ2-5 TRBV11-2 CASRERELKETQYF
TRBJ2-7 TRBV20-1 CSARGRPREQYF
TRBJ2-5 TRBV4-1 CASSQEGRGETQYF
TRBJ1-2 TRBV27 CASRPVGGYGYTF
TRBJ2-7 TRBV6-5 CASRAEVSYEQYF
TRBJ2-2 TRBV24-1 CATSERTIGKAGELSF
TRBJ1-1 TRBV5-4 CASSLGLRQKNTEAFF
TRBJ2-7 TRBV7-2 CASSLAPSNYEQYF
TRBJ2-5 TRBV28 CATSHRGRRETQYF
TRBJ1-1 TRBV6-1 CASQEQKRMNTEAFF
TRBJ2-6 TRBV28 CASLEGVGGANVLTF
TRBJ2-7 TRBV29-1 CSVEVRNEQYF
TRBJ2-7 TRBV11-2 CASSRTGATIEQYF
TRBJ1-5 TRBV2 CASSGGAAAQPQHF
TRBJ1-1 TRBV12-3/TRBV12-4 CASRSSRGTEAFF
TRBJ1-1 TRBV20-1 CSARVGTGSLNTEAFF
TRBJ2-5 TRBV7-9 CASSSTGGKETQYF
TRBJ2-7 TRBV28 CASSSGVPYEQYF
TRBJ1-2 TRBV7-8 CASSLAGAGNNYGYTF
TRBJ2-7 TRBV12-3/TRBV12-4 CASRHSGTGGIYEQYF
TRBJ1-2 TRBV12-3/TRBV12-4 CASSLSGGGYTF
TRBJ2-2 TRBV19 CASSIGRNTGELFF
TRBJ2-2 TRBV19 CASRGRGRANTGELFF
TRBJ1-1 TRBV7-9 CASSLVLRRGTEAFF
TRBJ2-7 TRBV20-1 CSARPGLAGDLEQYF
TRBJ2-7 TRBV13 CASSRGQNEQYF
TRBJ2-5 TRBV7-8 CASSLKGQGQETQYF
TRBJ2-3 TRBV10-3 CAIRPGSAAGTDTQYF
TRBJ1-6 TRBV28 CASSSLLILINSPLHF
TRBJ2-7 TRBV6-5 CASSFGTSGTSAYEQYF
TRBJ2-5 TRBV4-1 CASSQGDRQQETQYF
TRBJ2-2 TRBV30 CAWSVGITTGELFF
TRBJ2-1 TRBV6-4 CATEKRSGSYNEQFF
TRBJ2-3 TRBV6-2/TRBV6-3 CASNGLAGDTDTQYF
TRBJ2-7 TRBV12-3/TRBV12-4 CASSRDSPGEQQYF
TRBJ2-7 TRBV7-2 CASSLRSAEQYF
TRBJ1-2 TRBV2 CASSRDRTTYGYTF
TRBJ1-5 TRBV30 CAWKGHGGNQPQHF
TRBJ2-2 TRBV20-1 CSATSGVASGSFWDTGELFF
TRBJ1-2 TRBV29-1 CSVEEGRGGYGYTF
TRBJ2-5 TRBV20-1 CSARDILVPETQYF
TRBJ1-5 TRBV24-1 CATSVGQNNQPQHF
TRBJ2-6 TRBV5-1 CASSLYNSEESGANVLTF
TRBJ2-7 TRBV20-1 CSASGGLASRYEQYF